The 16 T cell receptor beta chains given below trace back to one sample, sequenced in a study of identical twins. MiXCR, applied by TCRdb to the 5' RACE reads, yields one record per CDR3 protein. The table has 1.5 million to 2 million distinct CDR3 sequences, around 29% seen once; the top ten hold approximately 0.29%. Sequencing was performed on cord blood. These receptors all come from a newborn girl in good health.

There are a few counts of this clonotype. The genes are TRBV4-1 and TRBJ2-3; tentative D call: TRBD1 (5 bases). Trimming left V 5 bases short and J 0 bases short, with 18 bases between. This CDR3 spans 17 amino acids. The germline CDR1 and CDR2 sequences are MGHRA and YSYEKL. The CDR3: CASSFTTAGSSTDTQYF. CDR3 coding DNA: TGCGCCAGCAGCTTCACGACGGCAGGGTCCAGCACAGATACGCAGTATTTT.

The chain joins TRBV4-1 to TRBJ1-2; a possible D gene is TRBD1 (5 bases). In germline, CDR1 is MGHRA, CDR2 YSYEKL. The V and J ends lost 1 base and 3 bases respectively, with 15 bases between them. The CDR3 runs 16 residues. Written as DNA, the CDR3 is TGCGCCAGCAGCCAAGTGGGGGGGGAAATTGACTATGGCTACACCTTC. Translation: CASSQVGGEIDYGYTF.

This clonotype was counted only a few times. The rearrangement uses TRBV10-3 and TRBJ1-1; no definite D call. This CDR3 region has 13 residues. V lost 7 bases and J 1 base, leaving 10 bases between the germline ends. From germline, CDR1 is ENHRY and CDR2 SYGVKD. CDR3: CAITRAENTEAFF. CDR3 in DNA: TGTGCCATCACCCGAGCCGAGAACACTGAAGCTTTCTTT.

This clonotype turned up a few times. V usage is TRBV5-1 and J usage is TRBJ2-3; D is ambiguous. Germline loops: CDR1 SGHRS, CDR2 YFSETQ. Trimming left V 2 bases short and J 4 bases short, with 11 bases between. The CDR3 contains 14 residues. In DNA, the CDR3 is TGCGCCAGCAGCTTCTTAGGGCCCGCAGATACGCAGTATTTT. It encodes CASSFLGPADTQYF.

The chain has TRBV5-1 and TRBJ2-4; a possible D gene is TRBD1 (7 bases). The V gene lost 1 base and the J gene lost 12 bases, with 11 bases spanning the gap. Germline loops: CDR1 SGHRS, CDR2 YFSETQ. CDR3 length equals 12 residues. CDR3 loop: CASSLTGDSQYF. The CDR3 DNA follows: TGCGCCAGCAGCTTGACAGGGGACTCTCAGTACTTC. The variable domain in full, completed from reference TRBV5-1 and TRBJ2-4, reads KAGVTQTPRYLIKTRGQQVTLSCSPISGHRSVSWYQQTPGQGLQFLFEYFSETQRNKGNFPGRFSGRQFSNSRSEMNVSTLELGDSALYLCASSLTGDSQYFGAGTRLSVL.

This clonotype has ten or more counts. CDR3 sequence reads: CASRLEETQYF. The CDR3 DNA reads as TGCGCCAGCAGGCTCGAAGAGACCCAGTACTTC. The J gene is TRBJ2-5, the V gene TRBV5-1, with D unclear. The V gene's germline CDR1 is SGHRS and CDR2 YFSETQ. V lost 5 bases and J 3 bases, leaving 5 bases between the germline ends. The CDR3 length is 11 residues.

In this sample, this clonotype turned up once. This could be a read error, since a much larger clone is one nucleotide away. The chain recombines TRBV4-2 with TRBJ2-1, with 11 bases matching TRBD2. The J segment lost 8 bases and the V segment lost 3 bases, leaving 18 bases of the junction unmatched. This CDR3 comprises 19 residues. Germline V gene data show CDR1 as LGHNA and CDR2 as YNFKEQ. The CDR3 region has the DNA TGTGCCAGCAGCCAGCTACTAGCGGGAGTCCTCGGCCCAACTGATGAGCAGTTCTTC. Encoded protein: CASSQLLAGVLGPTDEQFF.

This clonotype has more than one count but fewer than ten. The chain links TRBV12-3 or TRBV12-4 to TRBJ2-1, with 7 positions matching TRBD2. This CDR3 is 14 amino acids long. V lost 2 bases and J lost 8; bases outside the gene matches: 6. The DNA of the CDR3 is TGTGCCAGCAGTTTACGGGGGAGGGTGTATGAGCAGTTCTTC. Translation gives CASSLRGRVYEQFF.

The V gene is TRBV20-1, the J gene TRBJ2-3; the match to TRBD2 covers 10 bases. V was clipped by 0 bases and J by 2 bases; unmatched bases: 2. From germline, CDR1 is DFQATT and CDR2 SNEGSKA (reference sequence). The CDR3 extends over 15 amino acids. The CDR3 DNA follows: TGCAGTGCTAGAGAACTAGCGGGGCCCACAGATACGCAGTATTTT. Translation: CSARELAGPTDTQYF.

The CDR3, as DNA: TGCAGTGCTACCCCCGGGACTAGCCTCCCTCGCTCCTACAATGAGCAGTTCTTC. Translation gives CSATPGTSLPRSYNEQFF. The genes are TRBV20-1 and TRBJ2-1; 9 positions agree with TRBD2. The CDR3 has 18 residues. Trimming cost V 4 bases and J 0 bases; bases outside gene matches: 13. Per the germline V gene, CDR1 is DFQATT and CDR2 is SNEGSKA (reference sequence).

This clonotype occurred a few times. V is TRBV27 and J is TRBJ1-4; maybe TRBD1 (5 bases). Trimming left V 3 bases short and J 4 bases short, with 21 bases between. This CDR3 has 18 residues. CDR1 is MNHEY, CDR2 SMNVEV, per germline (reference sequence). Written as DNA, the CDR3 is TGTGCCAGCAGTTTGCTGCTCCCCGGGGGTGTCATTAATGAAAAACTGTTTTTT. Protein: CASSLLLPGGVINEKLFF. The variable domain in full, completed from reference TRBV27 and TRBJ1-4, reads EAQVTQNPRYLITVTGKKLTVTCSQNMNHEYMSWYRQDPGLGLRQIYYSMNVEVTDKGDVPEGYKVSRKEKRNFPLILESPSPNQTSLYFCASSLLLPGGVINEKLFFGSGTQLSVL.

This clonotype has more than one count but fewer than ten. J is TRBJ2-1 and V is TRBV20-1, with TRBD1 matching over 7 bases. This CDR3 contains 14 residues. The germline V gene has CDR1 DFQATT and CDR2 SNEGSKA (reference sequence). With 6 bases clipped from V and 0 bases from J, the junction kept 5 bases outside the gene matches. CDR3 residues: CSALRDSSYNEQFF. The CDR3 nucleotides are TGCAGTGCCCTCCGGGACAGCTCCTACAATGAGCAGTTCTTC.

This clonotype was seen only a few times. V and J are TRBV4-2 and TRBJ2-1; 7 bases match TRBD2. Per germline, CDR1 LGHNA and CDR2 YNFKEQ. The CDR3 consists of 17 residues. V gave up 1 base and J gave up 9 bases; unmatched junction bases: 15. The DNA of the CDR3 is TGTGCCAGCAGCCAAGTGAATCTCGGGCTAGCGGACGGTGAGCAGTTCTTC. The encoded protein is CASSQVNLGLADGEQFF.

The CDR3 spells CASSDSMRTRTQYF. The CDR3 DNA sequence: TGTGCCAGCAGTGACTCGATGAGGACTAGAACGCAGTATTTT. This chain uses TRBV6-4 with TRBJ2-3, with TRBD2 matching 7 bases. Germline lookup yields CDR1 MRHNA and CDR2 SNTAGT. This CDR3 comprises 14 residues. V shed 0 bases and J 9 bases; nucleotides not matched to a gene: 6.

This clonotype occurred a few times. This sequence joins TRBV20-1 and TRBJ2-7, with a weak D call TRBD1 (5 bases). Germline CDR1 is DFQATT and CDR2 is SNEGSKA (reference sequence). The CDR3 is made up of 13 amino acids. V dropped 3 bases and J dropped 0 bases, with 9 bases sitting between them. The CDR3 DNA reads TGCAGTGCTAGTGGACACAACTCCTACGAGCAGTACTTC. This gives the protein CSASGHNSYEQYF.

This clonotype was seen many times. The chain uses TRBV2 and TRBJ2-1; D gene unclear. This CDR3 spans 15 amino acids. The V and J ends lost 1 base and 1 base respectively, with 8 bases between them. The germline V gene has CDR1 SNHLY and CDR2 FYNNEI. Here the CDR3 reads CASSEGRSSYNEQFF. CDR3 DNA: TGTGCCAGCAGTGAAGGACGGTCATCCTACAATGAGCAGTTCTTC. The full variable domain, completed using reference TRBV2 and TRBJ2-1, is EPEVTQTPSHQVTQMGQEVILRCVPISNHLYFYWYRQILGQKVEFLVSFYNNEISEKSEIFDDQFSVERPDGSNFTLKIRSTKLEDSAMYFCASSEGRSSYNEQFFGPGTRLTVL.